The 29 T cell receptor beta chains in this list originate from one sample, sequenced in a study of molecular identifiers for immune sequencing clone quantification. TCRdb independently ran MiXCR on the PCR reads; one entry per CDR3 protein. Altogether 85,000 to 120,000 distinct CDR3 sequences are present, around 30% being singletons, with the ten largest covering approximately 10%. Sequenced: naive CD8+ T cells from blood, with Jurkat cell RNA spiked in. Documented subset: FACS-sorted CD8+CD4-CCR7+CD45RA+ naive T cells. The receptors come from a human donor in good health. Some libraries in this study had Jurkat cell RNA spiked in.

The chain joins TRBV29-1 to TRBJ2-2; possibly TRBD1 for D (5 bases). The CDR3 runs 12 residues. V lost 3 bases and J 6 bases, leaving 8 bases between the germline ends. Germline assignment: CDR1 SQVTM and CDR2 ANQGSEA. DNA for the CDR3: TGCAGCGTTGACTGGGGCTCCGGGGAGCTGTTTTTT. Protein: CSVDWGSGELFF.

The chain has TRBV6-6 and TRBJ1-1; tentatively, D is TRBD1 (5 bases). Germline CDR1 and CDR2: MNHNY and SVGAGI (reference sequence). V shed 10 bases and J shed 7 bases, with 13 bases lying between them. CDR3 length equals 11 residues. For the CDR3, the DNA is TGTGCCACACCGGCGGGGGGTGAAGCTTTCTTT. Protein product: CATPAGGEAFF.

This clonotype was counted at least ten times. This chain connects TRBV6-5 to TRBJ1-3, with D unclear. Germline V lookup: CDR1 MNHEY, CDR2 SVGAGI. The CDR3 is 12 amino acids. V shed 7 bases and J shed 7 bases, with 11 bases lying between them. The chain's CDR3 is CASKGYLNTIYF. CDR3 DNA sequence: TGTGCCAGCAAAGGGTATTTGAACACCATATATTTT.

Ten or more counts support this clonotype. The CDR3, as DNA: TGTGCCAGCAGTTCGGCCTACGAGCAGTACTTC. This codes for CASSSAYEQYF. This chain connects TRBV6-5 to TRBJ2-7; D call uncertain. Germline-derived CDR1 and CDR2 are MNHEY and SVGAGI. The CDR3 contains 11 residues. V was clipped by 4 bases and J by 2 bases, with 3 bases between them.

On this clonotype: Since the CDR3 does not end with the conserved phenylalanine or tryptophan, this likely comes from a read error. The CDR3 loop is CASSQVYPPYQETQYS. The CDR3 bases are TGTGCCAGCAGCCAGGTCTATCCACCGTACCAAGAGACCCAGTACTCC. The chain combines TRBV14 with TRBJ2-5, with D unresolved. Germline lookup yields CDR1 SGHDN and CDR2 FVKESK. The CDR3 sequence is 16 residues long. Trimming shortened V by 3 bases and J by 0 bases, and 14 bases separated the two germline ends.

This clonotype was seen a handful of times. The chain carries TRBV28 and TRBJ2-1, with D perhaps matching TRBD2 (6 bases). Germline V CDR1 and CDR2: MDHEN, SYDVKM. The CDR3 spans 15 residues. V was pared by 5 bases and J by 8 bases, with 19 bases between. Here the CDR3 DNA reads TGTGCCAGCAGTCCCGGGTCCGGGGGATCCGATGAGCAGTTCTTC. Its protein product is CASSPGSGGSDEQFF.

The chain combines TRBV9 with TRBJ2-1; D possibly corresponds to TRBD2 (6 bases). The ends were cut back, 7 bases at V and 5 bases at J, with 13 bases in the middle. The CDR3 has 13 residues. Per germline, CDR1 SGDLS and CDR2 YYNGEE. For the CDR3, the DNA is TGTGCCAGCTCCTCGGGACTCAACAATGAGCAGTTCTTC. Its protein is CASSSGLNNEQFF.

The chain has TRBV12-3 or TRBV12-4 and TRBJ1-2, with D unresolved. The CDR3 has 12 amino acids. V was clipped by 7 bases and J by 5 bases, with 11 bases between them. The CDR3 sequence is CASTLDGYGYTF. The CDR3 DNA is TGTGCCAGCACCCTGGACGGATATGGCTACACCTTC.

The chain couples TRBV10-3 to TRBJ2-5; D unresolved. The V gene's germline CDR1 is ENHRY and CDR2 SYGVKD. The length of the CDR3 is 13 residues. V gave up 4 bases and J gave up 1 base, with 7 bases separating them. This chain's CDR3 is CAISVYFQETQYF. Here the CDR3 DNA reads TGTGCCATCAGTGTGTACTTCCAAGAGACCCAGTACTTC.

The table lists this clonotype with a few counts. The V gene is TRBV13, the J gene TRBJ2-5; possibly TRBD1 or TRBD2 for D (5 bases each). V was pared by 7 bases and J by 1 base, with 16 bases between. The CDR3 has 15 residues. Germline V gene sequence: CDR1 PRHDT, CDR2 FYEKMQ (reference sequence). The CDR3 nucleotides are TGTGCCAGCAAGAACGGAATAGGGACCCAAGAGACCCAGTACTTC. It is translated as CASKNGIGTQETQYF.

This clonotype was seen repeatedly, ten times or more. The genes are TRBV29-1 and TRBJ2-1; TRBD1 is a possible D gene (6 bases). Germline V gene sequence: CDR1 SQVTM, CDR2 ANQGSEA. This CDR3 comprises 14 residues. Trimming cost V 5 bases and J 9 bases, with 20 bases left between them. CDR3 sequence reads: CSVTGQPPLVEQFF. CDR3 DNA sequence: TGCAGCGTTACCGGACAGCCGCCATTAGTTGAGCAGTTCTTC.

As concerns this clonotype: A clone one base away is much larger, so this may be a read error. The gene calls are TRBV28 and TRBJ2-3, with D maybe TRBD1 (7 bases). Trimming removed 4 bases from V and 1 base from J, with 12 bases in between. Germline CDR1 and CDR2: MDHEN and SYDVKM. This CDR3 is built from 15 residues. CDR3 residues: CASSYDREGTDTQYF. CDR3 nucleotide sequence: TGTGCCAGCAGTTACGACAGGGAGGGCACAGATACGCAGTATTTT.

This chain connects TRBV7-9 to TRBJ2-1, with D possibly matching TRBD1 (5 bases). CDR1 and CDR2 (germline): SEHNR, FQNEAQ (reference sequence). The length of the CDR3 is 15 residues. Trimming stripped 4 bases from V and 3 bases from J, with 13 bases between. Here the CDR3 reads CASSSGSLGYNEQFF. CDR3 in DNA: TGTGCCAGCAGCTCAGGGTCGCTCGGCTACAATGAGCAGTTCTTC.

This clonotype was seen many times. The chain joins TRBV29-1 to TRBJ2-1, with 10 nucleotides matching TRBD1. The CDR3 has 13 amino acids. The junction had 7 bases not matched to a gene; V was cut back by 5 bases and J by 9 bases. The germline V gene encodes CDR1 SQVTM and CDR2 ANQGSEA. CDR3 coding DNA: TGCAGCGTTCGGACAGGGGGGCGCGGTGAGCAGTTCTTC. Its protein product is CSVRTGGRGEQFF.

This clonotype was counted many times. The rearrangement uses TRBV7-6 and TRBJ2-5; TRBD2 matches 12 bases. The CDR3 is 15 amino acids. CDR1 and CDR2 (germline): SGHVS, FNYEAQ. V was clipped by 5 bases and J by 2 bases; unmatched bases: 3. The CDR3 region is CASSLGLAGQETQYF. CDR3 sequence (DNA): TGTGCCAGCAGCCTAGGACTAGCGGGACAAGAGACCCAGTACTTC.

The chain carries TRBV5-6 and TRBJ1-1; 8 nucleotides line up with TRBD1. The CDR3 has 14 amino acids. J was trimmed by 2 bases and V by 2 bases; bases with no gene match: 2. Germline V gene sequence: CDR1 SGHDT, CDR2 YYEEEE. The CDR3 protein is CASSFGTGNTEAFF. CDR3 DNA: TGTGCCAGCAGCTTTGGGACAGGAAACACTGAAGCTTTCTTT. Drawing the rest from reference TRBV5-6 and TRBJ1-1, the complete variable domain is DAGVTQSPTHLIKTRGQQVTLRCSPKSGHDTVSWYQQALGQGPQFIFQYYEEEERQRGNFPDRFSGHQFPNYSSELNVNALLLGDSALYLCASSFGTGNTEAFFGQGTRLTVV.

As regards this clonotype: Since a much larger clone is just one base distant, this may be a read error. The chain combines TRBV7-8 with TRBJ2-1, with D perhaps TRBD1 (6 bases). V lost 3 bases and J lost 9, with 9 bases in between. Germline V gives CDR1 SGHVS, CDR2 FQNEAQ. The CDR3 is 12 amino acids. In nucleotides, the CDR3 is TGTGCCAGCAGCTTTGGACAGCTTGAGCAGTTCTTC. It encodes CASSFGQLEQFF.

This chain's CDR3 is CASSHNTASGNTIYF. In DNA, the CDR3 is TGCGCCAGCAGCCATAACACAGCCTCTGGAAACACCATATATTTT. This sequence joins TRBV4-1 and TRBJ1-3; D gene uncertain. Looked up from germline, CDR1 is MGHRA and CDR2 is YSYEKL. The CDR3 sequence is 15 residues long. With 3 bases removed from V and 0 bases from J, the gap between germline ends came to 9 bases.

The chain joins TRBV4-2 to TRBJ2-3, with D tentatively TRBD2 (6 bases). This CDR3 is 15 amino acids long. Germline V lookup: CDR1 LGHNA, CDR2 YNFKEQ. Trimming took off 3 bases at V and 3 bases at J, with 13 bases between the two ends. CDR3 sequence: CASSHGTRITDTQYF. The CDR3 region has the DNA TGTGCCAGCAGCCATGGGACTCGTATAACAGATACGCAGTATTTT.

The genes are TRBV28 and TRBJ2-7, with TRBD2 matching over 8 bases. Germline trimming cut 5 bases from V and 6 bases from J; bases unmatched to any gene: 15. From germline, CDR1 is MDHEN and CDR2 SYDVKM. CDR3 size: 16 residues. The CDR3 here is CASSPPRRAGAAEQYF. In DNA form, the CDR3 reads TGTGCCAGCAGTCCCCCCCGGAGAGCGGGAGCCGCCGAGCAGTACTTC.

The chain combines TRBV13 with TRBJ1-1; D is uncertain. V was shortened by 0 bases and J by 2 bases, with 10 bases between the two germline ends. Germline values: CDR1 PRHDT, CDR2 FYEKMQ (reference sequence). The length of the CDR3 is 15 residues. This chain's CDR3 is CASSLGVVYNTEAFF. DNA of the CDR3: TGTGCCAGCAGCTTAGGGGTAGTCTACAACACTGAAGCTTTCTTT.

The chain links TRBV4-3 to TRBJ2-3; 10 nucleotides match TRBD2. CDR1 is LGHNA, CDR2 YSLEER, per germline. There are 19 residues in the CDR3. Unmatched junction bases numbered 9, after V lost 0 bases and J lost 0 bases. CDR3 region: CASSQEGLADLTSTDTQYF. In DNA, the CDR3 is TGCGCCAGCAGCCAAGAAGGACTAGCGGATCTTACTAGCACAGATACGCAGTATTTT.

For this clonotype: This may be a read error: a much more frequent sequence differs by one nucleotide. The rearrangement links TRBV7-2 to TRBJ2-3; D may be TRBD1 (5 bases). The CDR3 contains 14 residues. CDR1 and CDR2 (germline): SGHTA, FQGNSA. CDR3 amino acids: CASSLLGAKDTRYF. CDR3 bases: TGTGCCAGCAGCTTGCTAGGGGCAAAGGATACGCGGTATTTT.

The J gene is TRBJ1-1, the V gene TRBV29-1; maybe TRBD1 (5 bases). CDR1 and CDR2 (germline): SQVTM, ANQGSEA. V was shortened by 1 base and J by 0 bases, with 12 bases between the two germline ends. The CDR3 has 15 amino acids. For the CDR3, the DNA is TGCAGCGTTGAAGGGCCAGGGAGTATGAACACTGAAGCTTTCTTT. Amino acid sequence: CSVEGPGSMNTEAFF.

On this clonotype itself: With a much larger clone just one base away, this may be a read error. The genes are TRBV12-3 or TRBV12-4 and TRBJ2-3, with D tentatively TRBD2 (5 bases). The CDR3 sequence is 12 residues long. CDR3 nucleotide sequence: TGTGCCAGCACCGAGGGCCCAGATTCGCAGTATTTT. This sequence encodes CASTEGPDSQYF.

This clonotype was counted at least ten times. The J gene is TRBJ2-3, the V gene TRBV7-9; no definite D call. Trimming stripped 1 base from V and 2 bases from J, with 10 bases between. Germline V gene data show CDR1 as SEHNR and CDR2 as FQNEAQ (reference sequence). The length of the CDR3 is 15 residues. The CDR3 protein is CASSLESTLTDTQYF. CDR3 DNA sequence: TGTGCCAGCAGCTTAGAGAGTACCCTCACAGATACGCAGTATTTT.

On this clonotype itself: It may be a read error: a sequence one base away is much more abundant. J is TRBJ1-5 and V is TRBV28, with no clear D. Germline CDR1 MDHEN, CDR2 SYDVKM. There are 13 residues in the CDR3. Trimming removed 11 bases from V and 3 bases from J, with 14 bases in between. The CDR3 DNA sequence: TGTGCCGGCGCTCAGTGGGTCAATCAGCCCCAGCATTTT. Amino acids: CAGAQWVNQPQHF.

The rearrangement joins TRBV5-5 to TRBJ2-1, with D possibly being TRBD1 (5 bases). This CDR3 is built from 16 residues. Germline V CDR1 and CDR2: SGHKS, YYEKEE (reference sequence). Trimming cost V 0 bases and J 2 bases, with 12 bases left between them. Here the CDR3 reads CASSLVQGPPYNEQFF. CDR3 DNA sequence: TGTGCCAGCAGCTTGGTGCAGGGCCCTCCCTACAATGAGCAGTTCTTC.

This clonotype was seen only a few times. The chain uses TRBV6-5 and TRBJ2-3, with D possibly matching TRBD1 (7 bases). Between the trimmed V and J ends, which lost 9 bases and 6 bases, there was a span of 16 bases. The CDR3 extends over 13 amino acids. The germline gives CDR1 MNHEY, CDR2 SVGAGI. The DNA for the CDR3 is TGTGCCAGTTATGGAGGGGGCGGGGATACGCAGTATTTT. Protein product: CASYGGGGDTQYF.